The clone carrying this TCR beta chain was counted only a few times. Its antigen is unidentified. The treatment: roughly 10-day PBMC culture with coronavirus spike peptide pools or control peptides (ViraFEST assay). Ahead of the COVID-19 pandemic (2011-2018), the CD4+ T cells of the unexposed donor were collected. An Oncomine TCR Beta short-read assay was used to sequence the DNA from cultured CD4+ T cells. TCRdb re-analysed the PCR reads in MiXCR, keeping a single row per CDR3 protein. The data hold around 3,000 distinct CDR3 sequences, with roughly 29% observed a single time. Looked up from germline, CDR1 is GTSNPN and CDR2 is SVGIG (reference sequence). This CDR3 has 15 residues. V was trimmed by 0 bases and J by 2 bases, leaving 13 bases between them. The data were obtained in a study of vaccination and CD4 T cells after COVID-19. Across the study: The cells were exposed to overlapping spike peptides originating from SARS-CoV-2, HCoV-NL63, HCoV-OC43 and HCoV-229E for stimulation.

The origin of this receptor is a human donor in good health. The chain combines TRBV30 with TRBJ2-5, with D uncertain. Sequences were obtained from CD4+ T cells from blood, cultured in vitro. The CDR3 protein is CAWSVHRSVQETQYF. The CDR3 DNA follows: TGTGCCTGGAGTGTACATAGGTCAGTTCAAGAGACCCAGTACTTC. The full variable domain, completed using reference TRBV30 and TRBJ2-5, is SQTIHQWPATLVQPVGSPLSLECTVEGTSNPNLYWYRQAAGRGLQLLFYSVGIGQISSEVPQNLSASRPQDRQFILSSKKLLLSDSGFYLCAWSVHRSVQETQYFGPGTRLLVL.